This TCR beta chain was profiled in a study of blood T cell repertoires in COVID-19. Germline trimming cut 1 base from V and 3 bases from J; bases unmatched to any gene: 4. CDR1 is LNHDA and CDR2 is SQIVND in the germline V gene (reference sequence). The CDR3 runs 15 residues. TCRdb keeps only in-frame clones here, not all; method: immunoSEQ multiplex PCR. The sample shows under 350,000 clones, roughly 85% of them seen only once. The source is a middle-aged woman with acute COVID-19. The V and J genes are TRBV19 and TRBJ2-7; TRBD1 agrees at 9 bases. Sequencing was carried out using PBMCs or T cells enriched from blood (not recorded which). The CDR3 loop is CASSIVGQGSYEQYF. The CDR3 DNA sequence: TGTGCCAGTAGTATAGTTGGACAGGGGAGCTACGAGCAGTACTTC.